The clone carrying this T cell receptor beta chain has just one count. The antigen remains undetermined. These data originate in a study of T cell responses to AZD1222 COVID-19 vaccine. At the level of the study: Second doses were pooled across both intervals (about 4 or about 12 weeks). Findings of the study overall: Only after the peak T cell response were repertoires sampled. Clonal diversity may have been underestimated in mostly white British donors. Baseline serostatus was positive in only six AZD1222 recipients.

J was trimmed by 2 bases and V by 6 bases; bases with no gene match: 10. The CDR3 contains 16 residues. CDR1 SNHLY and CDR2 FYNNEI come from the germline V gene. Here immunoSEQ multiplex PCR was the method, and the copy in TCRdb shows in-frame clones only, minus some. The sample gives 140,000 to 150,000 clones, around 89% of which show up once; around 1.5% is in the top ten. The material sequenced was peripheral blood, taken on day 0 of AZD1222 vaccination. This chain uses TRBV2 with TRBJ1-5; 7 nucleotides agree with TRBD1. The clonotype comes from an adult in good health. CDR3 protein: CASRPDRRLGNQPQHF. In DNA, the CDR3 is TGTGCCAGCAGGCCGGACAGGAGATTGGGCAATCAGCCCCAGCATTTT.